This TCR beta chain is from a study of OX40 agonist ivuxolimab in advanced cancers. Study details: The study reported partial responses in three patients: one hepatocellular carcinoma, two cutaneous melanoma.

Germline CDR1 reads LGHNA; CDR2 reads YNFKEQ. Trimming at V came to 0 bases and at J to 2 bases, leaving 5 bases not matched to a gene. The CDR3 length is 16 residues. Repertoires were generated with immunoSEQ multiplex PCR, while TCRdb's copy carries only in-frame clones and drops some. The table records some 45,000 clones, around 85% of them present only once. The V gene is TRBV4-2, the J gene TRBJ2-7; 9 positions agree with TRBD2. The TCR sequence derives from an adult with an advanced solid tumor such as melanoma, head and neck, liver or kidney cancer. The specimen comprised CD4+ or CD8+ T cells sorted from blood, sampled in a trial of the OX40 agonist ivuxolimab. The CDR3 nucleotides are TGTGCCAGCAGCCAAGATTTGGCGGGAGGGCCCTACGAGCAGTACTTC. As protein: CASSQDLAGGPYEQYF.